This T cell receptor (beta chain) was profiled in a study of shared clonotypes between healthy human individuals. About the study: Per-donor plates numbered three CD4 naive, three CD4 memory, two CD8 naive and one CD8 memory. Study-level results: It was the few donors that limited the genetic and exposure-history diversity represented. Between a handful of donors, naive CD4 clonotypes were shared at a level of about 5%. Large sequencing depth failed to make sorted-subset sequencing complete, rarefaction showed.

Sequenced by immunoSEQ multiplex PCR; TCRdb stores in-frame clones only, minus some. The sample records over a million clones, 75% to 85% being singletons. On this clone itself: Its matching antigen is unknown.

What was sequenced was memory CD4+ T cells from PBMCs. The subset: CD45RA-negative fraction. This receptor was taken from a man between 18 and 29 years old in good health. Some clones in this sample may be carry-over from other donors' samples.

CDR3 region: CASSPESNYGYTF. DNA of the CDR3: TGTGCCAGCAGCCCAGAAAGTAACTATGGCTACACCTTC. V gene TRBV11-2 combines with J gene TRBJ1-2; D is unclear. V was trimmed by 5 bases and J by 1 base, leaving 8 bases between them. The germline CDR1 and CDR2 sequences are SGHAT and FQNNGV. The CDR3 runs to 13 residues.